This T cell receptor (beta chain) was found in a study of human T cells and chemical hapten exposure. On the study more broadly: Alopecia areata, totalis or universalis was found in mostly female patients. Variation in per-sample TCR yields came mainly from small pooled library volume differences.

Germline loops: CDR1 DFQATT, CDR2 SNEGSKA (reference sequence). The CDR3 sequence is 16 residues long. V lost 4 bases, J lost 2 bases, and 6 bases stayed unmatched. Time point indicated: patch test 1, 2 weeks after DPC sensitization. Treatment defined: therapeutic diphenylcyclopropenone sensitization with weekly scalp DPC. At patch-test visits, sampling came before the patch test. Whole blood that had not been fractionated was the source of extracted total RNA. MiXCR, run by TCRdb on the RACE reads, gives a single entry per CDR3 protein. The sample includes 150,000 to 200,000 distinct CDR3 sequences, 20% to 25% of them seen just once.

The material sequenced was whole blood, taken in connection with sensitization to the hapten diphenylcyclopropenone (DPC). The chain has TRBV20-1 and TRBJ1-6; 9 nucleotides line up with TRBD1. This sequence was found in a woman aged 50 to 65 with alopecia areata. Some clones in this sample may be carry-over from other donors' samples. CDR3 sequence: CSATPTGGAYNSPLHF. In DNA form, the CDR3 reads TGCAGTGCTACCCCCACAGGGGGCGCCTATAATTCACCCCTCCACTTT.